A selection of T cell receptor beta chains follows, all from one sample in a study of cytomegalovirus exposure and HLA in healthy donors. The assay was immunoSEQ multiplex PCR, and TCRdb's table has in-frame clones only and misses some. The sample gives some 150,000 clones, 77% of which show up once; under 2% is in the top ten. The sequenced sample was PBMCs. The receptors originated from a female donor in good health and CMV-seronegative. Each CDR3 is given with its conserved first and last residue. A D gene is named only where the DNA matches it firmly. Part of the rows lack a size; the others show once, few, many or a class for expanded clones.

V: TRBV2
J: TRBJ1-4
size: NA
D: NA
CDR3: CASGLLTAPVTNEKLFF
DNA: TGTGCCAGCGGACTACTGACGGCCCCTGTCACTAATGAAAAACTGTTTTTT

V: TRBV27
J: TRBJ2-7
size: NA
D: TRBD1
CDR3: CASSFVGTGGAEQYF
DNA: TGTGCCAGCAGTTTCGTCGGGACAGGGGGGGCCGAGCAGTACTTC

V: TRBV6-5
J: TRBJ2-7
size: NA
D: NA
CDR3: CASSEGGGYYEQYF
DNA: TGTGCCAGCAGTGAAGGCGGCGGGTACTACGAGCAGTACTTC

V: TRBV6-4
J: TRBJ2-2
size: NA
D: TRBD2
CDR3: CASSDSSIAGNTGELFF
DNA: TGTGCCAGCAGTGACTCGAGCATAGCGGGAAACACCGGGGAGCTGTTTTTT

V: TRBV29-1
J: TRBJ1-2
size: NA
D: NA
CDR3: CSVETPGRGLNYGYTF
DNA: TGCAGCGTTGAAACCCCGGGGCGGGGGCTAAACTATGGCTACACCTTC

V: TRBV15
J: TRBJ1-1
size: NA
D: NA
CDR3: CATSREQKLRRGGETEAFF
DNA: TGTGCCACCAGCAGAGAACAAAAGCTCCGACGGGGGGGGGAGACTGAAGCTTTCTTT

V: TRBV5-1
J: TRBJ2-2
size: NA
D: TRBD1
CDR3: CASSLSGTGHTGELFF
DNA: TGCGCCAGCAGCTTATCTGGGACAGGCCACACCGGGGAGCTGTTTTTT

V: TRBV25-1
J: TRBJ2-1
size: NA
D: TRBD2
CDR3: CASSGLAGTPSYNEQFF
DNA: TGTGCCAGCAGTGGACTAGCGGGAACCCCTTCCTACAATGAGCAGTTCTTC

V: TRBV19
J: TRBJ2-7
size: NA
D: TRBD2
CDR3: CASSITDGGAPYEQYF
DNA: TGTGCCAGTAGTATAACCGACGGGGGGGCCCCCTACGAGCAGTACTTC

V: TRBV7-2
J: TRBJ2-7
size: NA
D: NA
CDR3: CASSSWGGPYEQYF
DNA: TGTGCCAGCAGCTCGTGGGGGGGGCCCTACGAGCAGTACTTC

V: TRBV10-2
J: TRBJ1-2
size: NA
D: NA
CDR3: CASSAGPGYGYTF
DNA: TGCGCCAGCAGCGCAGGGCCCGGCTATGGCTACACCTTC

V: TRBV6-5
J: TRBJ1-1
size: NA
D: TRBD1
CDR3: CATKGPGQGPEAFF
DNA: TGTGCCACAAAAGGCCCGGGACAGGGCCCTGAAGCTTTCTTT

V: TRBV4-1
J: TRBJ1-1
size: NA
D: NA
CDR3: CASSGPLRGTEAFF
DNA: TGCGCCAGCAGCGGACCCTTGCGGGGGACTGAAGCTTTCTTT

V: TRBV4-1
J: TRBJ1-3
size: NA
D: NA
CDR3: CASSQGRGPGNTIYF
DNA: TGCGCCAGCAGCCAAGGTCGAGGCCCTGGAAACACCATATATTTT

V: TRBV18
J: TRBJ2-7
size: once
D: TRBD1
CDR3: CASSPQGAYEQYF
DNA: TGTGCCAGCTCACCACAGGGGGCTTACGAGCAGTACTTC

V: TRBV4-2
J: TRBJ2-3
size: NA
D: TRBD2
CDR3: CASSQDALDNGGVTDTQYF
DNA: TGTGCCAGCAGCCAAGACGCCCTTGACAACGGGGGGGTAACAGATACGCAGTATTTT

V: TRBV5-1
J: TRBJ2-4
size: NA
D: TRBD2
CDR3: CASRMGLAGGEDIQYF
DNA: TGCGCCAGCCGTATGGGGCTAGCGGGAGGTGAGGACATTCAGTACTTC

V: TRBV19
J: TRBJ2-5
size: NA
D: NA
CDR3: CASSIDGRSRETQYF
DNA: TGTGCCAGTAGTATTGACGGCCGTTCTAGGGAGACCCAGTACTTC

V: TRBV18
J: TRBJ1-5
size: few
D: NA
CDR3: CASSPGQSNQPQHF
DNA: TGTGCCAGCTCACCTGGACAGAGCAATCAGCCCCAGCATTTT

V: TRBV30
J: TRBJ2-1
size: NA
D: TRBD2
CDR3: CAWSGNSGRSYNEQFF
DNA: TGTGCCTGGAGTGGGAATAGCGGGAGGTCCTACAATGAGCAGTTCTTC

V: TRBV7-3
J: TRBJ2-2
size: NA
D: NA
CDR3: CASSLMGLGPGELFF
DNA: TGTGCCAGCAGCTTAATGGGGCTAGGTCCCGGGGAGCTGTTTTTT

V: TRBV28
J: TRBJ1-3
size: NA
D: NA
CDR3: CASTSLRVPSSGNTIYF
DNA: TGTGCCAGCACCTCCTTGCGGGTTCCTAGCTCTGGAAACACCATATATTTT

V: TRBV13
J: TRBJ1-1
size: NA
D: TRBD1
CDR3: CASSAGTANTEAFF
DNA: TGTGCCAGCAGCGCTGGGACAGCCAACACTGAAGCTTTCTTT

V: TRBV19
J: TRBJ1-4
size: NA
D: NA
CDR3: CASSIVGGGDEKLFF
DNA: TGTGCCAGTAGTATCGTGGGTGGAGGAGATGAAAAACTGTTTTTT

V: TRBV20-1
J: TRBJ1-2
size: NA
D: NA
CDR3: CSAFNRDGYPF
DNA: TGCAGTGCCTTTAACAGAGATGGCTACCCCTTC

V: TRBV7-9
J: TRBJ1-4
size: NA
D: NA
CDR3: CASSFVQGGGKLFF
DNA: TGTGCCAGCAGCTTTGTACAGGGTGGTGGAAAACTGTTTTTT

V: TRBV5-1
J: TRBJ1-1
size: NA
D: TRBD1
CDR3: CASSFTRIRQGADTEAFF
DNA: TGCGCCAGCAGCTTCACACGTATTCGACAGGGGGCTGATACTGAAGCTTTCTTT

V: TRBV9
J: TRBJ2-5
size: NA
D: NA
CDR3: CASSGTEETQYF
DNA: TGTGCCAGCAGCGGGACAGAAGAGACCCAGTACTTC

V: TRBV5-5
J: TRBJ1-3
size: NA
D: TRBD1
CDR3: CASSTDRGYGNTIYF
DNA: TGTGCCAGCAGCACGGACAGGGGTTACGGAAACACCATATATTTT

V: TRBV6-1
J: TRBJ1-5
size: NA
D: TRBD1
CDR3: CASRTTGVGQPQHF
DNA: TGTGCCAGCAGGACTACAGGGGTAGGCCAGCCCCAGCATTTT

V: TRBV2
J: TRBJ2-3
size: NA
D: TRBD2
CDR3: CASRAPSGRLTDTQYF
DNA: TGTGCCAGCAGAGCTCCTAGCGGGAGGCTGACAGATACGCAGTATTTT

V: TRBV7-6
J: TRBJ2-7
size: NA
D: TRBD1
CDR3: CASSLAGTGIYEQYF
DNA: TGTGCCAGCAGCCTAGCCGGGACAGGGATCTACGAGCAGTACTTC

V: TRBV13
J: TRBJ1-5
size: NA
D: NA
CDR3: CASSLQGSGNQPQHF
DNA: TGTGCCAGCAGCTTACAGGGGAGCGGTAATCAGCCCCAGCATTTT

V: TRBV20-1
J: TRBJ1-2
size: NA
D: NA
CDR3: CSARGYTF
DNA: TGCAGTGCTCGTGGCTACACCTTC

V: TRBV6-6
J: TRBJ1-5
size: few
D: NA
CDR3: CAGARLADQPQHF
DNA: TGTGCCGGGGCCCGTTTGGCAGATCAGCCCCAGCATTTT

V: TRBV7-9
J: TRBJ2-5
size: once
D: NA
CDR3: CASSLSRGMQQETQYF
DNA: TGTGCCAGCAGCTTAAGCCGCGGGATGCAGCAAGAGACCCAGTACTTC

V: TRBV5-1
J: TRBJ2-1
size: NA
D: TRBD2
CDR3: CASSLAGGIHNEQFF
DNA: TGCGCCAGCAGCTTGGCGGGAGGTATCCACAATGAGCAGTTCTTC

V: TRBV5-1
J: TRBJ1-2
size: NA
D: NA
CDR3: CASTAVGGSTYGYTF
DNA: TGCGCCAGCACCGCTGTGGGGGGATCTACCTATGGCTACACCTTC

V: TRBV7-8
J: TRBJ2-5
size: once
D: TRBD2
CDR3: CASSSRRLAGLQETQYF
DNA: TGTGCCAGCAGCAGCCGTCGACTAGCGGGCCTCCAAGAGACCCAGTACTTC

V: TRBV2
J: TRBJ2-7
size: NA
D: TRBD1
CDR3: CASSEARTGPPEKRYEQYF
DNA: TGTGCCAGCAGTGAAGCTAGGACAGGACCTCCTGAGAAGAGATACGAGCAGTACTTC